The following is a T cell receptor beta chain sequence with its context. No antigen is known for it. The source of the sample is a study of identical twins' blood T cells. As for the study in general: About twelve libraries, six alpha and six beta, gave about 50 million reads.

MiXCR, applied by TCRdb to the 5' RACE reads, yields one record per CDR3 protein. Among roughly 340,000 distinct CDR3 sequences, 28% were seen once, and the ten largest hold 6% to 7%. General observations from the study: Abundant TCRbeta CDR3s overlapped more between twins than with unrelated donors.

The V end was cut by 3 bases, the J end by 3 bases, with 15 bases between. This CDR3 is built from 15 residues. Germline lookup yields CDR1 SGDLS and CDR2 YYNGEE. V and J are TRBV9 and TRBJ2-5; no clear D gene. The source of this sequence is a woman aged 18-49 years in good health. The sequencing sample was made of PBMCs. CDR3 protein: CASSEDQIWEETQYF. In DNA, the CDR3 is TGTGCCAGCAGCGAAGACCAGATCTGGGAAGAGACCCAGTACTTC.